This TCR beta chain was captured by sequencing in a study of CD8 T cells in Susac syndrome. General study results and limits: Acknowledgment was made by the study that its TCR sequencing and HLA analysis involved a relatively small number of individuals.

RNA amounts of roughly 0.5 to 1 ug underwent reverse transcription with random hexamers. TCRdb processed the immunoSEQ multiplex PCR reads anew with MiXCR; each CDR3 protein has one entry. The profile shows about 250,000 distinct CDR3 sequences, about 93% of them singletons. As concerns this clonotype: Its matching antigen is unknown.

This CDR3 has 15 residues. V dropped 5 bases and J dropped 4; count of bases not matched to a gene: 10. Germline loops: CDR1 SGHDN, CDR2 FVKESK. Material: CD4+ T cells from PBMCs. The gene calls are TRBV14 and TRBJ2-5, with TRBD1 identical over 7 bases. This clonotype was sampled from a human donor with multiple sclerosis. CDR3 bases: TGTGCCAGCAGCAAACGACAAGGGGGCATAGAGACCCAGTACTTC. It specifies CASSKRQGGIETQYF.